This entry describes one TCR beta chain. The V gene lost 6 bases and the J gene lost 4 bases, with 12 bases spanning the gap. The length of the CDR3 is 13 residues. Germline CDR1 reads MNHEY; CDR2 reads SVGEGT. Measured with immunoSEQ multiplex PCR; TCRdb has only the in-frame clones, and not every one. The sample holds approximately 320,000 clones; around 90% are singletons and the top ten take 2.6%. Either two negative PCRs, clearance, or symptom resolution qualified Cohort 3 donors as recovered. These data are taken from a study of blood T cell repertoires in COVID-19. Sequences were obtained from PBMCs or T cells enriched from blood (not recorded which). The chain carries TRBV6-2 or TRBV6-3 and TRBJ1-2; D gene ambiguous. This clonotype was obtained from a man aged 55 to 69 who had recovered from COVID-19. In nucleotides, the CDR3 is TGTGCCAGCAGCCTCAGCGAGATCTATGGCTACACCTTC. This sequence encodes CASSLSEIYGYTF.